This T cell receptor beta chain was recovered during a study of identical twins. Study-wide findings and caveats: Out-of-frame alpha sequences shared between twins exhibited an excess of low generation probability. Abundant beta clonotypes from cord blood bore fewer insertions; memory repertoires lacked this pattern. Modelling approaches yielded underestimates of out-of-frame TCR alpha sharing between monozygotic twins.

Each cDNA held unique molecular identifiers, and template switching gave it a universal primer site. TCRdb reprocessed the 5' RACE reads with MiXCR, giving one entry per CDR3 protein. Of approximately 1.8 million distinct CDR3 sequences in the sample, less than 35% were seen once. This clonotype was seen more than once but under ten times. Its antigen is not identified. Source material: cord blood. The TCR originated in a newborn girl in good health.

The DNA for the CDR3 is TGCAGCGTTCTGACAGGGGGCAATAACTATGGCTACACCTTC. Translating it yields CSVLTGGNNYGYTF. This chain uses TRBV29-1 with TRBJ1-2; the match to TRBD1 covers 10 bases. J lost 1 base, V lost 5 bases, and 4 bases had no gene match. Per germline, CDR1 SQVTM and CDR2 ANQGSEA. This CDR3 spans 14 amino acids.